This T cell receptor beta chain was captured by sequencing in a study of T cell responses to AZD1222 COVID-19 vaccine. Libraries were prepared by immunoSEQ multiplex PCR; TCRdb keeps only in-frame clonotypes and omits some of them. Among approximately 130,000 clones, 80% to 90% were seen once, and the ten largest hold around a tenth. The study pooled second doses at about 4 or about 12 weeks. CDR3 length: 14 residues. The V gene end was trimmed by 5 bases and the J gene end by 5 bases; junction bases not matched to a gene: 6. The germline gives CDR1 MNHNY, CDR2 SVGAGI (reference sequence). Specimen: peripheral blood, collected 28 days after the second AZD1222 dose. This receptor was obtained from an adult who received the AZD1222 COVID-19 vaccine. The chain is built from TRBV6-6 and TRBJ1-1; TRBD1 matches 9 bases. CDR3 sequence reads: CASSDGQGRTEAFF. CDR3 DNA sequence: TGTGCCAGCAGTGACGGACAGGGGAGGACTGAAGCTTTCTTT.